The 25 T cell receptor beta chains below were found in one sample sequenced in a study of tumor-infiltrating lymphocytes in primary liver carcinoma. From roughly 21-30 mg of unsorted bulk tissue, DNA and RNA were co-extracted together. TCR beta cDNA was reverse-transcribed from about 0.45 ug of total RNA. The reaction used a constant-region primer and ProtoScript II reverse transcriptase. Libraries for TCR beta were built through three nested multiplex PCR rounds, which together made up a slightly modified ARM-PCR procedure. With TRBV1-TRBV30 forward primers and a C-beta reverse primer, the first two PCR rounds were run for about 10 cycles each. One entry per CDR3 protein results from TCRdb running MiXCR on the multiplex PCR reads. The sample consists of about 48,000 distinct CDR3 sequences, about 68% of them appearing once. The specimen sequenced was liver tumor tissue from sampling region 3. The sample's subset: tumor region T3, left-lateral pole. The receptors come from a man aged 40-55 years with primary liver carcinoma and hepatitis B virus infection.

About this clonotype: This clone may be a read error of a much larger clone one base away. The rearrangement uses TRBV5-1 and TRBJ2-7; no clear D gene. The CDR3 consists of 14 residues. Germline values: CDR1 SGHRS, CDR2 YFSETQ. Trimming stripped 9 bases from V and 6 bases from J, with 22 bases between. The CDR3 coding sequence is TGCGCCACCGCATCGCTGGTGCGAGCTTCCGAGCAGTACTTC. It specifies CATASLVRASEQYF.

A word on this clonotype: It is likely a read error, because the conserved phenylalanine at the end of the CDR3 is missing. The limits of the CDR3 on the DNA are not certain, so only TCRdb's listed CDR3 is given. The J gene is TRBJ2-1, the V gene TRBV4-2; the table gives TRBD1 as D, unverified against the DNA. Termini included, the CDR3 measures 15 amino acids. Germline CDR1 is LGHNA and CDR2 is YNFKEQ. The CDR3 loop reads CASSQGLGGGGEQLL.

Concerning this clonotype itself: A junction end diverges from the germline sequence, so it may reflect a read error. The J gene is TRBJ2-1, the V gene TRBV4-2, with TRBD2 identical over 8 bases. The CDR3 spans 17 residues. Germline V gene sequence: CDR1 LGHNA, CDR2 YNFKEQ. The CDR3 loop reads CANSQDGTGGHHNEQFF. In DNA form, the CDR3 reads TGTGCCAACAGCCAAGATGGGACGGGAGGGCACCACAATGAGCAGTTCTTC.

Points on this clonotype: Since the CDR3 does not end with the conserved phenylalanine or tryptophan, this likely comes from a read error. The V and J genes are TRBV29-1 and TRBJ2-2; D uncertain. The CDR3 runs 14 residues. Germline V gives CDR1 SQVTM, CDR2 ANQGSEA. CDR3 in DNA: TGCAGCGTTGAATCACAATCGAACACCGGAGAGCTGTTTTAT. Amino acid sequence: CSVESQSNTGELFY.

As for this clonotype: A much larger clone differs from this one at a single base, so this may be a read error. The chain links TRBV16 to TRBJ2-7; 7 positions agree with TRBD2. Germline lookup yields CDR1 KGHSY and CDR2 FQNENV. There are 13 residues in the CDR3. The CDR3 is CVSSRGASGEQYF. The CDR3 DNA reads TGTGTCAGCAGCCGCGGGGCTAGCGGTGAGCAGTACTTC.

The V and J genes are TRBV29-1 and TRBJ1-2, with D perhaps TRBD1 (5 bases). With 4 bases removed from V and 5 bases from J, the gap between germline ends came to 11 bases. The CDR3 is made up of 12 amino acids. Germline V CDR1 and CDR2: SQVTM, ANQGSEA. CDR3 in amino acids: CSVVQTVYGYTF. Here the CDR3 DNA reads TGCAGCGTTGTCCAGACAGTATATGGCTACACCTTC.

A note on this clonotype: The CDR3 ends on some other residue instead of the conserved phenylalanine or tryptophan, so this is likely a read error. This chain links TRBV14 with TRBJ2-7; 7 positions agree with TRBD2. CDR3 length: 15 amino acids. CDR1 is SGHDN and CDR2 is FVKESK in the germline V gene. The J segment lost 2 bases and the V segment lost 2 bases, leaving 6 bases of the junction unmatched. As DNA, the CDR3 is TGTGCCAGCAGCCAATATAGCGGGCTTACCTACGAGCAGTACTCC. It is translated as CASSQYSGLTYEQYS.

In regard to this clonotype: At one of its ends the junction is not consistent with the germline gene, which may arise from a read error. This chain uses TRBV29-1 with TRBJ1-2; possibly TRBD1 for D (6 bases). The CDR3 sequence is 14 residues long. The V gene's germline CDR1 is SQVTM and CDR2 ANQGSEA. This CDR3 reads CSDKKQGRASGYAF. In DNA form, the CDR3 reads TGCAGCGACAAAAAACAGGGTCGCGCCTCTGGCTACGCCTTC.

This chain connects TRBV12-3 or TRBV12-4 to TRBJ2-1, with 7 bases fitting TRBD2. Trimming removed 7 bases from V and 6 bases from J; junction bases left unmatched: 12. The CDR3 runs to 15 residues. The CDR3 sequence: CASTPETSSPNEQFF. CDR3 nucleotide sequence: TGTGCCAGCACCCCCGAGACTAGCAGCCCCAATGAGCAGTTCTTC.

This clonotype was picked up a small number of times. This sequence may be a read error, since a much larger clone differs from it by one base. The chain recombines TRBV14 with TRBJ2-3; D perhaps matches TRBD1 (6 bases). The length of the CDR3 is 17 residues. Germline V gene sequence: CDR1 SGHDN, CDR2 FVKESK. Written as DNA, the CDR3 is TGTGCCAGCAACCAAAGGGGGAGCGGACCTTCCACAGATACGCAGTATTTT. Its protein product is CASNQRGSGPSTDTQYF.

The V call is TRBV7-8, the J call TRBJ1-5; tentatively, D is TRBD1 (5 bases). CDR3 length equals 15 residues. V lost 4 bases and J lost 14, with 24 bases in between. Germline V gene lookup returns CDR1 SGHVS and CDR2 FQNEAQ. The DNA of the CDR3 is TGTGCCAGCAGCTCGGGACTGAATAGCAATCAACCCAAGCATTTT. Protein: CASSSGLNSNQPKHF.

This clonotype came up many times. The V gene is TRBV7-9, the J gene TRBJ2-1; D is undetermined. V shed 8 bases and J shed 0 bases, with 8 bases lying between them. This CDR3 is 13 amino acids long. CDR1 SEHNR and CDR2 FQNEAQ come from the germline V gene (reference sequence). Here the CDR3 reads CASPKGSYNEQFF. CDR3 in DNA: TGTGCCAGCCCCAAGGGCTCCTACAATGAGCAGTTCTTC.

Concerning this clonotype: An end of the junction differs from the germline gene, which may be a read error. The rearrangement links TRBV6-1 to TRBJ2-5; D is ambiguous. Germline V gives CDR1 MNHNS, CDR2 SASEGT. The CDR3 runs to 15 residues. In DNA form, the CDR3 reads TGTGCCCGCAGTGAAGATCGTAACGTCCAAGAGACCCAGTACTTC. Protein product: CARSEDRNVQETQYF.

Of note for this clonotype: It may be a read error: a sequence one base away is much more abundant. As DNA, the CDR3 is TGTGACACCAGCAGAGACCACAGAAGGGAGCAGTACTTC. Amino acid sequence: CDTSRDHRREQYF. V usage is TRBV15 and J usage is TRBJ2-7; D remains ambiguous. Germline V gene sequence: CDR1 LNHNV, CDR2 YYDKDF (reference sequence). CDR3 length: 13 amino acids.

The CDR3 spells CASSFGTWTANTEAFF. Written as DNA, the CDR3 is TGTGCCAGCAGCTTTGGGACCTGGACAGCGAACACTGAAGCTTTCTTT. V usage is TRBV5-4 and J usage is TRBJ1-1; a possible D gene is TRBD1 (6 bases). V was cut by 2 bases and J by 1 base, with 15 bases left in between. Germline V CDR1 and CDR2: SGHNT, YYREEE (reference sequence). The length of the CDR3 is 16 residues.

The chain employs TRBV11-2 and TRBJ2-1; 8 bases are a match to TRBD2. Germline V gives CDR1 SGHAT, CDR2 FQNNGV. The trim removed 6 bases at V and 8 bases at J, leaving 15 bases unmatched. CDR3 length equals 16 residues. CDR3 sequence reads: CASSFRLARGSDEQFF. CDR3 DNA sequence: TGTGCCAGCAGTTTTAGACTAGCGAGAGGGTCGGATGAGCAGTTCTTC. The full variable domain, its missing parts supplied by reference TRBV11-2 and TRBJ2-1, is EAGVAQSPRYKIIEKRQSVAFWCNPISGHATLYWYQQILGQGPKLLIQFQNNGVVDDSQLPKDRFSAERLKGVDSTLKIQPAKLEDSAVYLCASSFRLARGSDEQFFGPGTRLTVL.

Concerning this clonotype itself: Since no conserved phenylalanine or tryptophan closes the CDR3, a read error is the likely cause. The rearrangement uses TRBV11-2 and TRBJ2-5; D is perhaps TRBD1 (6 bases). This CDR3 has 17 residues. From germline, CDR1 is SGHAT and CDR2 FQNNGV. The DNA of the CDR3 is TGTACCAGCGGCTTAGTCAGTGGGGGCAGTCGGCAAGAGACCCAGTACATC. Protein product: CTSGLVSGGSRQETQYI.

The J gene is TRBJ2-3, the V gene TRBV6-2 or TRBV6-3; no clear D. The CDR3 is made up of 12 amino acids. V was pared by 5 bases and J by 6 bases, with 9 bases between. In germline, CDR1 is MNHEY, CDR2 SVGEGT. CDR3 DNA sequence: TGTGCCAGCAGTGTATTCGTGGATACGCAGTATTTT. Protein product: CASSVFVDTQYF.

Concerning this clonotype itself: This is likely a read error, given that the CDR3 carries no conserved phenylalanine or tryptophan at its end. This rearrangement joins TRBV11-2 to TRBJ2-5, with D possibly TRBD2 on 6 matching bases. In germline, CDR1 is SGHAT, CDR2 FQNNGV. This CDR3 comprises 16 residues. The CDR3 nucleotides are TGTGCCAGCAGACCCCGGGACTCGGCCCACCAGGAGACCCAGTACTCC. Translating it yields CASRPRDSAHQETQYS.

This clonotype has ten or more counts. This sequence joins TRBV7-9 and TRBJ2-2, with D tentatively TRBD1 (5 bases). This CDR3 has 15 amino acids. V was pared by 2 bases and J by 1 base, with 8 bases between. The germline gives CDR1 SEHNR, CDR2 FQNEAQ (reference sequence). Here the CDR3 reads CASSLKGRNTGELFF. CDR3 in DNA: TGTGCCAGCAGCTTAAAGGGGCGGAACACCGGGGAGCTGTTTTTT.

Concerning this clonotype itself: The junction departs from germline at one end; a sequencing error may be responsible. The genes are TRBV13 and TRBJ1-5; 9 positions match TRBD1. CDR1 and CDR2 (germline): PRHDT, FYEKMQ (reference sequence). This CDR3 has 14 amino acids. CDR3 nucleotide sequence: TGTGCCAGGAGCTTAGGGGACAGGGATCAGCTCCAGCATTTT. Its protein product is CARSLGDRDQLQHF.

As concerns this clonotype: The CDR3 carries no conserved terminal phenylalanine or tryptophan, so it likely arises from a read error. The limits of the CDR3 on the DNA are not certain, so only TCRdb's listed CDR3 is given. This chain links TRBV11-2 with TRBJ2-7; the DNA was not used to check the table's D call, TRBD2. The CDR3 comprises 15 residues, both ends counted. Per germline, CDR1 SGHAT and CDR2 FQNNGV. Here the CDR3 reads CTSSLDRGQSYEHYL.

Concerning this clonotype itself: The junction does not match germline at one end; this may be a read error. This chain uses TRBV30 with TRBJ2-7, with 7 bases fitting TRBD2. This CDR3 is built from 12 residues. CDR1 is GTSNPN and CDR2 is SVGIG in the germline V gene (reference sequence). The CDR3 loop reads CAWTSTPYEQYF. CDR3 nucleotides: TGTGCTTGGACTAGTACCCCCTACGAGCAGTACTTC.

By sample share, this clonotype is large. The genes are TRBV11-2 and TRBJ2-5, with D possibly being TRBD1 (6 bases). Germline V gene sequence: CDR1 SGHAT, CDR2 FQNNGV. The CDR3 spans 15 residues. V was trimmed by 5 bases and J by 2 bases, leaving 15 bases between them. CDR3 DNA: TGTGCCAGCAGCCTGACCTGGACAGCTCAAGAGACCCAGTACTTC. The encoded protein is CASSLTWTAQETQYF.

The chain has TRBV6-5 and TRBJ2-7; possibly TRBD1 for D (6 bases). V lost 2 bases, J lost 6 bases, and 11 bases lay in between. The CDR3 loop spans 13 amino acids. CDR1 and CDR2 (germline): MNHEY, SVGAGI. In DNA form, the CDR3 reads TGTGCCAGCAGTTACACAGGGAGTATCGAGCAGTACTTC. It codes for CASSYTGSIEQYF.